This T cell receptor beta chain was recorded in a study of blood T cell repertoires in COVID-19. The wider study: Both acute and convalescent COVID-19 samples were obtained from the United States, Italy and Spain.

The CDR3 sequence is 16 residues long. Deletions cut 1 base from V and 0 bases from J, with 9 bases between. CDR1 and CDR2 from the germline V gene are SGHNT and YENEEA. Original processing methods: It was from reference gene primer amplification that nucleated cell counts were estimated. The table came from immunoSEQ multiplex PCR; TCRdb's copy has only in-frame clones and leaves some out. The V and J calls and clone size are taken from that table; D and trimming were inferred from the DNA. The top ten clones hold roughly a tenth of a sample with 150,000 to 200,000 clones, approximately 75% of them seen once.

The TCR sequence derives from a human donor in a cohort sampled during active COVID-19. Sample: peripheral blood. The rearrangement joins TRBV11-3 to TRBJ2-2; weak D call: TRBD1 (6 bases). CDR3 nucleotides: TGTGCCAGCAGCTTAGGCAGGGGTTCGAACACCGGGGAGCTGTTTTTT. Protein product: CASSLGRGSNTGELFF. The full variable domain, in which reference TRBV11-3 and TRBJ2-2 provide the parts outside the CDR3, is EAGVVQSPRYKIIEKKQPVAFWCNPISGHNTLYWYLQNLGQGPELLIRYENEEAVDDSQLPKDRFSAERLKGVDSTLKIQPAELGDSAVYLCASSLGRGSNTGELFFGEGSRLTVL.